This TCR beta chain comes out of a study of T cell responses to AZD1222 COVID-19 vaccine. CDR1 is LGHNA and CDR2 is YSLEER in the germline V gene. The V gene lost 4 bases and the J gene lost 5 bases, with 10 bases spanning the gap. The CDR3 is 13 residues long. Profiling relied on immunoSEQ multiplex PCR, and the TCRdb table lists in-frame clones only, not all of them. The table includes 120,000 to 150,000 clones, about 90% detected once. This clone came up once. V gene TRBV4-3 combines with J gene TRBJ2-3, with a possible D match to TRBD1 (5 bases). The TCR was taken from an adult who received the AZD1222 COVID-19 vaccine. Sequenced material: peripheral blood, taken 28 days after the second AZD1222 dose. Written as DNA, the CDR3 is TGCGCCAGCAGCCCGCAGGGCGGAGATACGCAGTATTTT. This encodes CASSPQGGDTQYF.